This TCR beta chain was observed in a study of blood T cells in healthy people across ages. Study-level findings and limits: Long-lived donors exceeded aged donors in naive CD4+ cells and diversity.

A minimum of 7 million PBMCs was isolated per sample. A sample-barcoded 5' primer and a J-beta primer mix were used in a second PCR of roughly 7 to 12 cycles. Each cDNA was tagged by a template-switch adaptor containing 12 random nucleotides. A minimum of 3 million CDR3-containing paired-end reads was obtained for each sample. MiXCR, run by TCRdb on the 5' RACE reads, gives a single entry per CDR3 protein. The table shows fewer than 2 million distinct CDR3 sequences, with 30% to 40% occurring only once. The CDR3 sequence is 15 residues long. V lost 5 bases to trimming and J lost 5 bases; unmatched junction nucleotides: 9. Germline assignment: CDR1 SGHVS and CDR2 FQNEAQ. This clonotype showed up just a few times. What it binds is unknown.

The sequence came from a human donor in good health. Sequencing used blood. V gene TRBV7-8 combines with J gene TRBJ2-1, with TRBD1 identical over 7 bases. CDR3 nucleotides: TGTGCCAGCAGCCAATCTCAGGGGGTCCACAATGAGCAGTTCTTC. This codes for CASSQSQGVHNEQFF.